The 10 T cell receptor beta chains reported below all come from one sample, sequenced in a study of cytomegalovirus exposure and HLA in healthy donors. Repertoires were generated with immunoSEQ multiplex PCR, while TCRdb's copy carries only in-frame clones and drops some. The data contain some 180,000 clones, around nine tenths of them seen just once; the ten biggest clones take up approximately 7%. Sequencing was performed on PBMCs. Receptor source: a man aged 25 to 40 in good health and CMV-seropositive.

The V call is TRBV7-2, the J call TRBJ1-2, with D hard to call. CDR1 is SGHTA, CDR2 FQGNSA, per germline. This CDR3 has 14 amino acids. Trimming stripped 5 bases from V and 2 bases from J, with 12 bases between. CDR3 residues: CASSHSSDNYGYTF. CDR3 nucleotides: TGTGCCAGCAGCCACTCGTCGGACAACTATGGCTACACCTTC.

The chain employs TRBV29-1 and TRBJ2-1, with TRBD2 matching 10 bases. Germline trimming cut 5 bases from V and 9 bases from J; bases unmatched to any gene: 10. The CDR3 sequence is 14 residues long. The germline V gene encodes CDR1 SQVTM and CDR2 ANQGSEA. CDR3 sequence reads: CSVIGSGGPGEQFF. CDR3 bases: TGCAGCGTTATCGGTAGCGGGGGGCCCGGTGAGCAGTTCTTC.

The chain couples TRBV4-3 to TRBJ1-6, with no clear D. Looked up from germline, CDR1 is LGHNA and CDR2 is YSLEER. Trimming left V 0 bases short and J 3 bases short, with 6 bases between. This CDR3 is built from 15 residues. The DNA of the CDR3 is TGCGCCAGCAGCCAAGACTGGAGCTATAATTCACCCCTCCACTTT. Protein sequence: CASSQDWSYNSPLHF.

The CDR3 DNA reads as TGCGCCAGCAGCTTCCAGGCAGGACTCGTTCGAAGCACAGATACGCAGTATTTT. This sequence encodes CASSFQAGLVRSTDTQYF. The J gene is TRBJ2-3, the V gene TRBV5-1; D might be TRBD2 (5 bases). The CDR3 runs 18 residues. Trimming cost V 2 bases and J 0 bases, with 19 bases left between them. Germline values: CDR1 SGHRS, CDR2 YFSETQ.

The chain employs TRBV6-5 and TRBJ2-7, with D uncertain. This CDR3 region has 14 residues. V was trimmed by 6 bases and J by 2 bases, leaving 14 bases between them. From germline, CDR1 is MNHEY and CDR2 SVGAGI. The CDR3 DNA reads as TGTGCCAGCAGCTCCCTAGGCGTCCCCTACGAGCAGTACTTC. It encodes CASSSLGVPYEQYF.

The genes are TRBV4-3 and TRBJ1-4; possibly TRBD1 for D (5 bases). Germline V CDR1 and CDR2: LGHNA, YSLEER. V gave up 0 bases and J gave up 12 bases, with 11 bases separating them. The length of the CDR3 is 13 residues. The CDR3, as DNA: TGCGCCAGCAGCCAAGATGGAGGGGATCAACTGTTTTTT. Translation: CASSQDGGDQLFF.

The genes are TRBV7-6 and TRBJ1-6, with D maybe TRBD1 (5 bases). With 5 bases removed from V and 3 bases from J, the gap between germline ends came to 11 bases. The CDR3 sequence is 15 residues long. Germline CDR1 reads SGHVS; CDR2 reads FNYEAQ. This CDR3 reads CASSPGRNYNSPLHF. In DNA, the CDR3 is TGTGCCAGCAGCCCGGGACGGAACTATAATTCACCCCTCCACTTT.

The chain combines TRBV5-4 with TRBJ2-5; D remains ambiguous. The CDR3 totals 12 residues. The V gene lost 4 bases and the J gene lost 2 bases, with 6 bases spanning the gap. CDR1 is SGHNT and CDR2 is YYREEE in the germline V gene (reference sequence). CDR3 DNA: TGTGCCAGCAGCCCAATGCAAGAGACCCAGTACTTC. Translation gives CASSPMQETQYF.

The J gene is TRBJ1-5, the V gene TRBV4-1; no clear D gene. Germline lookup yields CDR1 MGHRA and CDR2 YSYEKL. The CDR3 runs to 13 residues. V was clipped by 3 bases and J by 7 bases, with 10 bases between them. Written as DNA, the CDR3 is TGCGCCAGCAGCCATGATAAAGGGCAGCCCCAGCATTTT. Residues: CASSHDKGQPQHF.

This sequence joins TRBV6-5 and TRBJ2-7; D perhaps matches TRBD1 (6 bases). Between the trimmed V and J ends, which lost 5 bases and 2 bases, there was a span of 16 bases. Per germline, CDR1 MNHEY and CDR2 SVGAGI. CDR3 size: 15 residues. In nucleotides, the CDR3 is TGTGCCAGCAGTGCACCGAACAAGGGGGCCTACGAGCAGTACTTC. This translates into CASSAPNKGAYEQYF.